This entry lists 27 T cell receptor beta chains sequenced from one sample in a study of response to subunit inactivated influenza vaccine (dated by TCRdb to the late 2010s). The time point label on this specimen signifies: more than 35 days after influenza vaccine administration. The library relied on RT-PCR. Sequencing instrument: Illumina HiSeq 2500. TCRdb reanalyzed the raw reads on its own, using fastp at Q25 for trimming and MiXCR for clone calling, and kept in-frame beta chains. Here each entry gathers all rows of one CDR3 protein and keeps the most common genes and DNA. The sample records 540,000 or so distinct CDR3 sequences, approximately 12% of which are singletons. The ten largest clones capture around 14% of the sample. Source: PBMCs from blood, taken roughly 6 weeks after vaccination. The receptors derive from a man aged 50 to 59 who received an inactivated influenza vaccine. Donor details come from another sample of the same person, matched by shared clones.

V usage is TRBV7-9 and J usage is TRBJ2-7, with D hard to call. CDR3 length: 13 residues. Germline V gene data show CDR1 as SEHNR and CDR2 as FQNEAQ (reference sequence). V lost 0 bases, J lost 3 bases, and 6 bases lay in between. CDR3 amino acids: CASSLAQLYEQYF. The CDR3 coding sequence is TGTGCCAGCAGCTTAGCACAGCTCTACGAGCAGTACTTC.

In its sample, this clonotype was seen a few times. The chain employs TRBV20-1 and TRBJ2-3, with D perhaps assigned TRBD1 or TRBD2 (5 bases each). The CDR3 covers 13 residues. CDR1 is DFQATT, CDR2 SNEGSKA, per germline (reference sequence). V dropped 3 bases and J dropped 2 bases, with 9 bases sitting between them. Written as DNA, the CDR3 is TGCAGTGCTAGGGGGACCCACACAGATACGCAGTATTTT. Translated: CSARGTHTDTQYF.

This clonotype was picked up many times. This chain joins TRBV25-1 and TRBJ2-5, with 8 bases lining up with TRBD2. J lost 1 base, V lost 1 base, and 11 bases had no gene match. There are 18 residues in the CDR3. Germline-derived CDR1 and CDR2 are MGHDK and SYGVNS. For the CDR3, the DNA is TGTGCCAGCAGTGAATCCCCACGGACTAGCCTCGGCCAAGAGACCCAGTACTTC. Protein product: CASSESPRTSLGQETQYF.

The V call is TRBV9, the J call TRBJ2-5; maybe TRBD2 (5 bases). In germline, CDR1 is SGDLS, CDR2 YYNGEE. The CDR3 consists of 13 residues. With 0 bases removed from V and 9 bases from J, the gap between germline ends came to 12 bases. CDR3: CASSVVEGRPQYF. The DNA for the CDR3 is TGTGCCAGCAGCGTAGTTGAGGGCAGGCCCCAGTACTTC.

This clonotype was counted a few times. This rearrangement joins TRBV9 to TRBJ2-5; 9 bases map to TRBD1. J gave up 4 bases and V 0 bases, and 13 bases lay outside the gene matches. CDR1 SGDLS and CDR2 YYNGEE come from the germline V gene. The CDR3 sequence is 18 residues long. The CDR3 is CASSVGTGTGTTGETQYF. The DNA of the CDR3 is TGTGCCAGCAGCGTAGGAACCGGGACAGGGACCACCGGAGAGACCCAGTACTTC.

This chain connects TRBV29-1 to TRBJ2-5; 7 bases agree with TRBD2. Looked up from germline, CDR1 is SQVTM and CDR2 is ANQGSEA. The CDR3 spans 12 residues. J was trimmed by 5 bases and V by 6 bases; bases with no gene match: 6. CDR3 bases: TGCAGCGTCGGGGGGTTACGGGAGACCCAGTACTTC. Translation gives CSVGGLRETQYF.

The chain uses TRBV5-4 and TRBJ2-5; 7 bases are shared with TRBD2. Trimming took 4 bases from V and 1 from J; bases not matched to a gene: 10. The CDR3 is made up of 16 amino acids. Germline CDR1 and CDR2: SGHNT and YYREEE (reference sequence). The CDR3 here is CASSEATAGPQETQYF. The DNA for the CDR3 is TGTGCCAGCAGCGAAGCAACAGCGGGGCCCCAAGAGACCCAGTACTTC.

Here the CDR3 DNA reads TGTGCCAGCAGTCCGTTTACAGGGGAAAATCAGCCCCAGCATTTT. It encodes CASSPFTGENQPQHF. The chain uses TRBV28 and TRBJ1-5; TRBD1 agrees at 7 bases. Trimming cost V 5 bases and J 4 bases; bases outside gene matches: 8. The CDR3 totals 15 residues. CDR1 MDHEN and CDR2 SYDVKM come from the germline V gene.

This clonotype turned up a few times. This chain joins TRBV25-1 and TRBJ2-4; no firm D call. Per the germline V gene, CDR1 is MGHDK and CDR2 is SYGVNS. The CDR3 covers 14 residues. With 0 bases removed from V and 3 bases from J, the gap between germline ends came to 6 bases. The CDR3 nucleotides are TGTGCCAGCAGTGAATACGACAACAAAAACATTCAGTACTTC. It codes for CASSEYDNKNIQYF.

This clonotype has a count of ten or more. The gene calls are TRBV24-1 and TRBJ2-1; possibly TRBD1 or TRBD2 for D (5 bases each). Germline V gives CDR1 KGHDR, CDR2 SFDVKD. The CDR3 loop spans 13 amino acids. Trimming removed 4 bases at V and 8 bases at J, with 11 bases between. The CDR3 here is CATSDGALDEQFF. The CDR3 DNA is TGTGCCACCAGTGACGGGGCCTTGGATGAGCAGTTCTTC.

In its sample, this clonotype was seen many times. The chain couples TRBV9 to TRBJ1-1, with TRBD1 as a possible D gene (5 bases). This CDR3 region has 13 residues. Per germline, CDR1 SGDLS and CDR2 YYNGEE. Between the trimmed V and J ends, which lost 0 bases and 7 bases, there was a span of 10 bases. CDR3 region: CASSVVSDSEAFF. The CDR3 coding sequence is TGTGCCAGCAGCGTAGTGAGCGACAGTGAAGCTTTCTTT.

This clonotype appeared once. The chain combines TRBV5-5 with TRBJ2-2, with TRBD1 matching over 11 bases. The ends lost 2 bases at V and 9 bases at J; junction bases unmatched: 6. Germline V gene data show CDR1 as SGHKS and CDR2 as YYEKEE (reference sequence). This CDR3 region has 15 residues. The CDR3 coding sequence is TGTGCCAGCAGCTTCGGGACAGGGGGGGACCGGGAGCTGTTTTTT. Its translation is CASSFGTGGDRELFF.

This clonotype was observed a handful of times. The rearrangement uses TRBV10-3 and TRBJ2-7; D possibly uses TRBD1 or TRBD2 (6 bases each). The V end was cut by 0 bases, the J end by 4 bases, with 28 bases between. CDR3 length: 20 residues. Germline V gives CDR1 ENHRY, CDR2 SYGVKD. The CDR3 sequence: CAISESASWGADRRTYEQYF. As DNA, the CDR3 is TGTGCCATCAGTGAGTCCGCAAGTTGGGGGGCAGACAGGAGAACTTACGAGCAGTACTTC.

V gene TRBV6-5 combines with J gene TRBJ2-1; D perhaps matches TRBD2 (7 bases). Trimming removed 0 bases from V and 5 bases from J, with 11 bases in between. The CDR3 is 15 amino acids. CDR1 and CDR2 from the germline V gene are MNHEY and SVGAGI. CDR3 residues: CASSYSGGRNNEQFF. The DNA of the CDR3 is TGTGCCAGCAGTTACTCGGGGGGGCGGAACAATGAGCAGTTCTTC.

The rearrangement uses TRBV25-1 and TRBJ1-4; 10 bases fit TRBD1. Germline V gene data show CDR1 as MGHDK and CDR2 as SYGVNS. V lost 6 bases and J lost 8; bases outside the gene matches: 9. The CDR3 loop spans 15 amino acids. The CDR3 loop is CASSSLGQGLEKLFF. The CDR3, as DNA: TGTGCCAGCAGCTCACTGGGACAGGGGTTGGAAAAACTGTTTTTT.

V is TRBV6-2 or TRBV6-3 and J is TRBJ2-6, with 9 bases aligning to TRBD1. The CDR3 runs to 15 residues. With V trimmed by 5 bases and J by 4 bases, 3 bases remained unmatched. Germline CDR1 is MNHEY and CDR2 is SVGEGT. Here the CDR3 DNA reads TGTGCCAGCAGTGACAGGGGGGTCGGGGCCAACGTCCTGACTTTC. Protein sequence: CASSDRGVGANVLTF.

This clonotype was observed a handful of times. The V gene is TRBV28, the J gene TRBJ2-5; 12 bases line up with TRBD2. The germline gives CDR1 MDHEN, CDR2 SYDVKM. V gave up 1 base and J gave up 7 bases; unmatched junction bases: 7. CDR3 length: 16 residues. This chain's CDR3 is CASSLYTSGGQGTQYF. The CDR3 DNA reads as TGTGCCAGCAGTTTATATACTAGCGGGGGGCAGGGGACCCAGTACTTC.

The table lists this clonotype with many counts. J is TRBJ1-5 and V is TRBV6-2 or TRBV6-3; no clear D. V was pared by 2 bases and J by 5 bases, with 4 bases between. Germline values: CDR1 MNHEY, CDR2 SVGEGT. The CDR3 covers 12 residues. The CDR3 DNA sequence: TGTGCCAGCAGTTACGTTGATCAGCCCCAGCATTTT. It encodes CASSYVDQPQHF.

This chain links TRBV12-3 or TRBV12-4 with TRBJ2-1, with 9 bases matching TRBD1. The CDR3 has 15 residues. Trimming cost V 4 bases and J 2 bases; bases outside gene matches: 3. This chain's CDR3 is CASSWGQGTYNEQFF. In DNA form, the CDR3 reads TGTGCCAGCAGTTGGGGACAGGGCACCTACAATGAGCAGTTCTTC.

The sample holds a few counts of this clonotype. The rearrangement links TRBV7-9 to TRBJ2-1, with 8 positions matching TRBD2. V shed 2 bases, J shed 10 bases, and the junction held 7 bases outside the gene matches. Germline values: CDR1 SEHNR, CDR2 FQNEAQ (reference sequence). There are 14 residues in the CDR3. In DNA, the CDR3 is TGTGCCAGCAGCTTACCGGGACTAGGAAAGGAGCAGTTCTTC. This codes for CASSLPGLGKEQFF.

This clonotype has only a few counts. The V call is TRBV6-5, the J call TRBJ2-7, with 9 bases fitting TRBD1. The CDR3 runs to 15 residues. Germline assignment: CDR1 MNHEY and CDR2 SVGAGI. V dropped 0 bases and J dropped 6; count of bases not matched to a gene: 6. DNA of the CDR3: TGTGCCAGCAGTTACTCGGAGACAGGGGGGAGCGAGCAGTACTTC. It yields the protein CASSYSETGGSEQYF.

The table lists this clonotype with a few counts. The CDR3 DNA reads TGCAGCGTCCATAGCGGTCTGTCCTACAATGAGCAGTTCTTC. It specifies CSVHSGLSYNEQFF. The rearrangement links TRBV29-1 to TRBJ2-1; TRBD2 might be the D (6 bases). The CDR3 is 14 amino acids. V was shortened by 6 bases and J by 1 base, with 13 bases between the two germline ends. Germline lookup yields CDR1 SQVTM and CDR2 ANQGSEA.

Only a few counts were recorded for this clonotype. This chain uses TRBV4-1 with TRBJ2-3, with D perhaps matching TRBD1 (5 bases). The ends were cut back, 3 bases at V and 3 bases at J, with 13 bases in the middle. The CDR3 is 15 amino acids. Germline V gives CDR1 MGHRA, CDR2 YSYEKL. CDR3 DNA sequence: TGCGCCAGCAGCCACTCTGGGCAGGGAACAGATACGCAGTATTTT. Its translation: CASSHSGQGTDTQYF.

This clonotype was seen a handful of times. The chain joins TRBV4-2 to TRBJ2-7; no clear D. Germline assignment: CDR1 LGHNA and CDR2 YNFKEQ. Trimming shortened V by 0 bases and J by 2 bases, and 5 bases separated the two germline ends. The CDR3 sequence is 13 residues long. The CDR3 here is CASSQDYAYEQYF. The CDR3 region has the DNA TGTGCCAGCAGCCAAGATTACGCCTACGAGCAGTACTTC.

This CDR3 reads CAISEIAGVGYEQYF. The DNA of the CDR3 is TGTGCCATCAGTGAAATAGCGGGAGTGGGCTACGAGCAGTACTTC. The rearrangement joins TRBV10-3 to TRBJ2-7; TRBD2 matches at 9 bases. V lost 3 bases, J lost 3 bases, and 6 bases stayed unmatched. Germline CDR1 is ENHRY and CDR2 is SYGVKD. The length of the CDR3 is 15 residues.

This clonotype was seen only a few times. This CDR3 is CASSLDQTNRETQYF. The CDR3 DNA reads TGTGCCAGCAGCTTAGATCAGACCAATCGGGAGACCCAGTACTTC. The V and J genes are TRBV11-2 and TRBJ2-5; no reliable D call. The CDR3 loop spans 15 amino acids. From germline, CDR1 is SGHAT and CDR2 FQNNGV. Trimming removed 0 bases at V and 5 bases at J, with 13 bases between.

Of note for this clonotype: This could be a read error, since a much larger clone is one nucleotide away. This rearrangement joins TRBV27 to TRBJ2-7; 7 bases fit TRBD1. CDR1 and CDR2 from the germline V gene are MNHEY and SMNVEV (reference sequence). CDR3 length: 14 amino acids. CDR3 DNA sequence: TGTGCCGGCAGTTTAACGGGACAGTCCTACGAGCAGTACTTC. This gives the protein CAGSLTGQSYEQYF.